This is a list of T cell receptor beta chains from one sample in a study of circulating CD8 cells and anti-PD-1 response in melanoma. TCRdb re-called the reads through MiXCR, storing one row per CDR3 protein. The sample contains approximately 780 distinct CDR3 sequences, 5.5% to 8% of which appear only once. Specimen: CD8+ T cells from PBMCs, collected at baseline or after one month of anti-PD-1 therapy (not recorded which). These receptor sequences come from a human donor with melanoma. Each CDR3 is given with its conserved first and last residue. The order of the fields is J gene, V gene, clone size, CDR3 length, D gene, CDR3 protein, CDR3 DNA. D genes are given only for firm matches. Size is omitted from some rows. Given values are once, few, many or a class for expanded clones.

TRBJ2-1 TRBV28 large 13 - CASSLWGYNEQFF TGTGCCAGCAGTTTGTGGGGCTACAATGAGCAGTTCTTC
TRBJ2-7 TRBV20-1 medium-sized 16 TRBD1 CSARDRLRDRVYEQYF TGCAGTGCTAGAGACCGTCTCCGGGACAGGGTCTACGAGCAGTACTTC
TRBJ2-7 TRBV27 large 14 - CASSSRDGTYEQYF TGTGCCAGCAGTTCGAGGGACGGTACCTACGAGCAGTACTTC
TRBJ2-6 TRBV19 large 16 TRBD1 CASSARTGSGANVLTF TGTGCCAGTAGTGCCAGGACAGGCTCTGGGGCCAACGTCCTGACTTTC
TRBJ1-1 TRBV2 large 13 - CASSESSYTEAFF TGTGCCAGCAGTGAGAGCAGTTACACTGAAGCTTTCTTT
TRBJ2-3 TRBV5-6 large 15 - CASSRDSRGQSTQYF TGTGCCAGCAGCCGGGACTCTAGGGGGCAAAGTACGCAGTATTTT
TRBJ2-5 TRBV4-3 large 19 TRBD1 CASSQPPRGPISNRETQYF TGCGCCAGCAGCCAACCCCCCAGGGGGCCTATCTCCAATCGGGAGACCCAGTACTTC
TRBJ2-3 TRBV20-1 large 13 TRBD2 CSAPSGRPDTQYF TGCAGTGCACCTAGCGGGAGGCCAGATACGCAGTATTTT
TRBJ2-7 TRBV19 large 13 - CASSISAGYEQYF TGTGCCAGTAGTATCAGCGCGGGGTACGAGCAGTACTTC
TRBJ2-1 TRBV6-4 medium-sized 16 TRBD1 CASSDPGTGGLNEQFF TGTGCCAGCAGTGACCCTGGGACAGGAGGTTTGAATGAGCAGTTCTTC
TRBJ2-7 TRBV27 medium-sized 10 - CASSLYEQYF TGTGCCAGCAGTTTATACGAGCAGTACTTC
TRBJ1-1 TRBV18 large 16 - CASSPKGIGMNTEAFF TGTGCCAGCTCACCAAAGGGAATCGGCATGAACACTGAAGCTTTCTTT
TRBJ2-7 TRBV28 - 16 - CASSPTPKPDRIALDF TGTGCCAGCAGCCCTACCCCCAAACCTGACAGGATTGCTTTGGACTTC
TRBJ2-1 TRBV5-1 - 15 TRBD1 CASSRRQGGDNEQFF TGCGCCAGCAGTCGACGACAGGGGGGCGACAATGAGCAGTTCTTC
TRBJ1-1 TRBV27 few 15 TRBD1 CASSPPGQEGTEAFF TGTGCCAGCAGTCCCCCGGGACAGGAGGGCACTGAAGCTTTCTTT
TRBJ2-2 TRBV27 medium-sized 13 - CASSLTKAGELFF TGTGCCAGCAGTCTCACAAAGGCCGGGGAGCTGTTTTTT